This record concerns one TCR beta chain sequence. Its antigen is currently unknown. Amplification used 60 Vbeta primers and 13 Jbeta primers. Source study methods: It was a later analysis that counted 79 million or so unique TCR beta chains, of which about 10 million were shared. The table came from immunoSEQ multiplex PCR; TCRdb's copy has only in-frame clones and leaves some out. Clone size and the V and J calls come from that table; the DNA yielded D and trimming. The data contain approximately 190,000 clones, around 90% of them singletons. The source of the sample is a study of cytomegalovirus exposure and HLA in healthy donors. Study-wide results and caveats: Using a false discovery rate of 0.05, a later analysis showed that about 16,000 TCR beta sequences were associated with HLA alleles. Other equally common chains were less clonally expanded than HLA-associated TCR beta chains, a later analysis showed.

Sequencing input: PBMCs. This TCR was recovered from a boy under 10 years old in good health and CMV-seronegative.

The CDR3 here is CASSPGVHPLGYGYTF. The CDR3 nucleotides are TGTGCCAGCAGTCCCGGCGTTCACCCGCTAGGCTATGGCTACACCTTC. The J gene is TRBJ1-2, the V gene TRBV28; D remains unclear. There are 16 residues in the CDR3. Germline loops: CDR1 MDHEN, CDR2 SYDVKM. Trimming removed 5 bases from V and 4 bases from J, with 20 bases in between.